This TCR beta chain was documented in a study of T cell repertoires in cytomegalovirus infection. In the study overall: Based on public TCR beta signatures, there were indications of CMV infection and of a matching HLA type. Study-level points and caveats: The cumulative frequency of public TCR beta families identified carriers of CMV plus the relevant HLA. The ex vivo response was dominated by HLA-C-restricted CMV-specific TCR beta clonotypes.

With regard to this clonotype: Its antigen is unidentified.

TCRdb reanalysed the reads using MiXCR and keeps one entry per CDR3 protein. The data hold a few hundred thousand distinct CDR3 sequences, with over 15% observed a single time. This CDR3 has 16 residues. V dropped 3 bases and J dropped 8; count of bases not matched to a gene: 7. The germline CDR1 and CDR2 sequences are MNHNS and SASEGT. The genes are TRBV6-1 and TRBJ2-1; the match to TRBD2 covers 13 bases. The sequenced sample was CD8+ T cells from PBMCs. The clonotype comes from a human donor in good health (CMV status not recorded). Some clones in this sample may be carry-over from other donors' samples. DNA for the CDR3: TGTGCCAGCAGTGAGCCCACTAGCGGGGGGGCCGATGAGCAGTTCTTC. Its protein is CASSEPTSGGADEQFF.